The source of this T cell receptor (beta chain) is a study of post-analysis software for immune sequencing data. Whole-study results and caveats: The normalized Chao1 diversity of multiple sclerosis patients was significantly lower than that of controls. Same-batch samples co-clustered strongly by F measure. With TRBV5-6, TRBV5-1 and TRBV20-1 included, about five TRBV segments were more frequent in patients than in controls.

In this sample, this clonotype turned up a few times. Antigen: not known. Each TCR beta cDNA library carried unique molecular identifiers. The T cell input of about 0.9 to 11 million gave about half a million cDNA molecules. TCRdb passed the PCR reads through MiXCR, listing each CDR3 protein once. In the table there are around 400,000 distinct CDR3 sequences, roughly 35% of which are singletons. V lost 6 bases, J lost 0 bases, and 5 bases lay in between. The CDR3 covers 11 residues. Germline CDR1 SQVTM, CDR2 ANQGSEA. This sequence joins TRBV29-1 and TRBJ2-5; D gene uncertain. This clonotype originated in a girl between 10 and 17 years old with multiple sclerosis. The sequenced sample was blood. For the CDR3, the DNA is TGCAGCGTAAAAGACCAAGAGACCCAGTACTTC. It is translated as CSVKDQETQYF.